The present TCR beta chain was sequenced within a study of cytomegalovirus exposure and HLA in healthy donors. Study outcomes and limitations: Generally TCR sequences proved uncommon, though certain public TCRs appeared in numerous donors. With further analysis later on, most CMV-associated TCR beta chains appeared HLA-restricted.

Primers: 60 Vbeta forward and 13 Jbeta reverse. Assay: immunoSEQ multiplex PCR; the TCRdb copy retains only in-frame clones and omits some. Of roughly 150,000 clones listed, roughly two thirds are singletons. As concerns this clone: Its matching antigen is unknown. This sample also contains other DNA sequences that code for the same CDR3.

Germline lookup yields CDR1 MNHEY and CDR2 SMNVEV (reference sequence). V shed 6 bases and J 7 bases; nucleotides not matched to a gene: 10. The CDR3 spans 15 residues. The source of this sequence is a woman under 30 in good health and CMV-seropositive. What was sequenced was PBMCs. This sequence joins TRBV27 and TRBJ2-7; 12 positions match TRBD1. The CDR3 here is CASSLLGQGAREQYF. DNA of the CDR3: TGTGCCAGCAGCTTGTTGGGACAGGGGGCGCGTGAGCAGTACTTC.